The 10 T cell receptor beta chains below come from one sample, sequenced in a study of blood T cells in healthy people across ages. Primers used in a second PCR of roughly 7 to 12 cycles were a sample-barcoded 5' primer and a J-beta primer mix. TCRdb reprocessed the 5' RACE reads via MiXCR and lists one record per CDR3 protein. Among roughly 2 million distinct CDR3 sequences listed, roughly 52% were seen once. The specimen was blood. These receptors originate from a woman between 40 and 55 years old in good health.

Concerning this clonotype itself: A much larger clone lies one base from this, so it may be a read error. The rearrangement links TRBV7-2 to TRBJ2-5; TRBD2 matches 11 bases. V gave up 1 base and J gave up 11 bases; unmatched junction bases: 15. This CDR3 comprises 17 residues. CDR1 and CDR2 from the germline V gene are SGHTA and FQGNSA. CDR3 DNA sequence: TGTGCCAGCAGCTTAGAGCCGGGACTAGCGGTAGAAAATGAGCAGTACTTC. Protein product: CASSLEPGLAVENEQYF.

CDR3 amino acids: CSAGRSSGAMGEQYF. The CDR3 nucleotides are TGCAGTGCTGGGAGGTCTAGCGGGGCTATGGGCGAGCAGTACTTC. The chain couples TRBV20-1 to TRBJ2-7, with TRBD2 matching over 9 bases. The V and J ends lost 5 bases and 6 bases, in that order; junction bases with no gene match: 14. Germline V gene data show CDR1 as DFQATT and CDR2 as SNEGSKA (reference sequence). This CDR3 contains 15 residues.

J is TRBJ2-3 and V is TRBV9; D possibly matches TRBD1 or TRBD2 (5 bases each). There are 15 residues in the CDR3. Germline values: CDR1 SGDLS, CDR2 YYNGEE. The V gene lost 0 bases and the J gene lost 6 bases, with 14 bases spanning the gap. The CDR3 DNA is TGTGCCAGCAGCGTAGCCGGGGCCGCAGCCGATACGCAGTATTTT. Protein product: CASSVAGAAADTQYF.

This clonotype was seen a handful of times. V usage is TRBV7-9 and J usage is TRBJ1-2; 9 bases map to TRBD1. Germline-derived CDR1 and CDR2 are SEHNR and FQNEAQ (reference sequence). The CDR3 has 15 amino acids. The trim removed 0 bases at V and 5 bases at J, leaving 4 bases unmatched. CDR3 loop: CASSLATGQGYGYTF. CDR3 in DNA: TGTGCCAGCAGCTTAGCTACTGGACAGGGGTATGGCTACACCTTC. Filled out from reference TRBV7-9 and TRBJ1-2, the complete variable domain reads DTGVSQNPRHKITKRGQNVTFRCDPISEHNRLYWYRQTLGQGPEFLTYFQNEAQLEKSRLLSDRFSAERPKGSFSTLEIQRTEQGDSAMYLCASSLATGQGYGYTFGSGTRLTVV.

The rearrangement joins TRBV12-3 or TRBV12-4 to TRBJ2-5; D gene unclear. CDR3 size: 14 residues. V was pared by 4 bases and J by 5 bases, with 14 bases between. CDR3 nucleotides: TGTGCCAGCAGTTCCGGGCGGCATGGGGAGACCCAGTACTTC. Translating gives CASSSGRHGETQYF.

In this sample, this clonotype turned up a few times. The rearrangement joins TRBV5-1 to TRBJ2-1; no clear D. Germline V gene lookup returns CDR1 SGHRS and CDR2 YFSETQ. V was shortened by 0 bases and J by 0 bases, with 10 bases between the two germline ends. CDR3 length: 16 residues. The CDR3 sequence is CASSLEITSSYNEQFF. CDR3 sequence (DNA): TGCGCCAGCAGCTTGGAAATAACCAGCTCCTACAATGAGCAGTTCTTC.

The chain is built from TRBV25-1 and TRBJ1-1; D ambiguous. Trimming pared 3 bases from V and 1 base from J, leaving 15 bases between. Germline V lookup: CDR1 MGHDK, CDR2 SYGVNS. This CDR3 has 16 amino acids. The CDR3 loop is CASSDHWGGGNTEAFF. CDR3 nucleotides: TGTGCCAGCAGTGACCACTGGGGTGGCGGGAACACTGAAGCTTTCTTT.

This chain uses TRBV9 with TRBJ2-1; the D gene is possibly TRBD1 (5 bases). With 0 bases removed from V and 8 bases from J, the gap between germline ends came to 9 bases. Per the germline V gene, CDR1 is SGDLS and CDR2 is YYNGEE. The CDR3 spans 13 residues. The CDR3 here is CASSVALRDEQFF. In nucleotides, the CDR3 is TGTGCCAGCAGCGTAGCTCTCAGGGATGAGCAGTTCTTC.

The chain uses TRBV14 and TRBJ2-3; maybe TRBD2 (6 bases). The length of the CDR3 is 16 residues. The germline V gene has CDR1 SGHDN and CDR2 FVKESK. Trimming removed 4 bases at V and 3 bases at J, with 17 bases between. CDR3 coding DNA: TGTGCCAGCAGCCCAAGGCTGGGGGGAAGGACAGATACGCAGTATTTT. This sequence encodes CASSPRLGGRTDTQYF.

The chain has TRBV20-1 and TRBJ2-7; a possible D gene is TRBD1 (5 bases). Germline values: CDR1 DFQATT, CDR2 SNEGSKA (reference sequence). The CDR3 consists of 12 residues. Trimming left V 3 bases short and J 3 bases short, with 9 bases between. The CDR3 region has the DNA TGCAGTGCTAGGGCACAGGACTACGAGCAGTACTTC. This encodes CSARAQDYEQYF.